This TCR beta chain appears in the sequencing data of a study of early T cells in non-severe SARS-CoV-2 infection. Across the whole study: Whole-blood bulk RNA, unsorted, was sequenced, and chains were unpaired. Points from the study as a whole: The study's VDJdb matching favored anti-spike CD8 responses and missed private and CD4 specificities.

This clonotype has ten or more counts. The antigen remains unidentified. Molecules of cDNA were individually given unique molecular identifiers that were attached to them. TCRdb re-derived calls from the 5' RACE reads in MiXCR, one entry per CDR3 protein. The sample lists about 26,000 distinct CDR3 sequences, more than 3.5% occurring once. CDR1 and CDR2 from the germline V gene are SGHKS and YYEKEE (reference sequence). The CDR3 runs 13 residues. V was clipped by 2 bases and J by 1 base, with 6 bases between them. V and J are TRBV5-5 and TRBJ1-1; the D is unclear. Sequencing was done on a sample of whole blood. This receptor was identified in an adult who was a healthcare worker with PCR-confirmed SARS-CoV-2 infection or an uninfected control (not recorded which). CDR3 in DNA: TGTGCCAGCAGCTTACCGGGGAACACTGAAGCTTTCTTT. It specifies CASSLPGNTEAFF.